The entry below describes one T cell receptor (beta chain). This sample is drawn from a study of blood T cell repertoires in COVID-19. Whole-study context: Sources were T cells, B-cell-depleted T cells, or PBMCs; the material itself was cDNA or gDNA.

As handled by the study authors: Amplification from reference gene primers served as the basis for estimated nucleated cell counts. Data came from immunoSEQ multiplex PCR; TCRdb stores just in-frame clones and leaves some out. That table is the source of V, J and clone size, and D and trimming were worked out from the DNA. The data hold about 120,000 clones, with approximately 81% observed a single time. Germline-derived CDR1 and CDR2 are SQVTM and ANQGSEA. V shed 2 bases, J shed 11 bases, and the junction held 10 bases outside the gene matches. The CDR3 totals 13 residues. The chain links TRBV29-1 to TRBJ1-1, with 8 bases fitting TRBD1. The origin of this receptor is a man aged 40-55 years with acute or convalescent COVID-19. The specimen was peripheral blood. The CDR3 protein is CSVESDQGARAFF. CDR3 bases: TGCAGCGTTGAATCGGATCAGGGGGCTAGGGCTTTCTTT.